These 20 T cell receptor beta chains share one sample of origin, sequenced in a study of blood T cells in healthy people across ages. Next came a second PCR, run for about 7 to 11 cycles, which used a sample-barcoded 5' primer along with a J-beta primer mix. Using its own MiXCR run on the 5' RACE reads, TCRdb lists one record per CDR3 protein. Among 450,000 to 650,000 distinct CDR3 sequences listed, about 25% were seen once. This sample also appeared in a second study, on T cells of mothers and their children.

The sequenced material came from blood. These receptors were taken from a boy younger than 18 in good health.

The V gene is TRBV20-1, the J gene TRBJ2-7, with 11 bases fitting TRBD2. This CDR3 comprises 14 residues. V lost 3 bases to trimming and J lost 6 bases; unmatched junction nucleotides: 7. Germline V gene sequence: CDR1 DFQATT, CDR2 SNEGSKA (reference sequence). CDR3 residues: CSASYSGTSGEQYF. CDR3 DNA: TGCAGTGCTAGCTATTCCGGGACTAGCGGCGAGCAGTACTTC.

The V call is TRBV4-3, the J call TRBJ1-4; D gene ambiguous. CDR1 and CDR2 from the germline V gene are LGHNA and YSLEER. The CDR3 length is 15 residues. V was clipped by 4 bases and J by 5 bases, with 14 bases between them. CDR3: CASSLDTGENEKLFF. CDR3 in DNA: TGCGCCAGCAGCCTAGACACGGGAGAGAATGAAAAACTGTTTTTT.

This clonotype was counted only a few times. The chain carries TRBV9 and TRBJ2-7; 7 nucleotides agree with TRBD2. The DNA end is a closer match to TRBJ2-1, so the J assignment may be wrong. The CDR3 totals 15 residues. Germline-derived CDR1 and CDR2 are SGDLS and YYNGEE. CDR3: CASSLRLASYNEQFF. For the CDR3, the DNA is TGTGCCAGCAGCCTCCGACTAGCCTCGTACAATGAGCAGTTCTTC.

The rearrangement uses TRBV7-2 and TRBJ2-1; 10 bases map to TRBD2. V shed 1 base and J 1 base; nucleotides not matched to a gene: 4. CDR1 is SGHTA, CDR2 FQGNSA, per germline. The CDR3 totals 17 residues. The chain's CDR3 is CASSLVPSGGSYNEQFF. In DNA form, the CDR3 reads TGTGCCAGCAGCTTAGTGCCTAGCGGGGGATCCTACAATGAGCAGTTCTTC.

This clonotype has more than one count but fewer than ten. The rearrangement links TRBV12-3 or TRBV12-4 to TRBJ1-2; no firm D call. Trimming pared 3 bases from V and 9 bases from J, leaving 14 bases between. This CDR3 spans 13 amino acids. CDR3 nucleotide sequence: TGTGCCAGCAGTTTCCGGGGTCAGTCGAGCTACACCTTC. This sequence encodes CASSFRGQSSYTF.

Here the CDR3 reads CASSFFSGRENTEAFF. CDR3 nucleotide sequence: TGTGCCAGCAGTTTTTTTTCCGGGAGGGAGAACACTGAAGCTTTCTTT. V gene TRBV28 combines with J gene TRBJ1-1; D remains unclear. Germline V CDR1 and CDR2: MDHEN, SYDVKM. Deletions cut 3 bases from V and 1 base from J, with 15 bases between. This CDR3 has 16 amino acids.

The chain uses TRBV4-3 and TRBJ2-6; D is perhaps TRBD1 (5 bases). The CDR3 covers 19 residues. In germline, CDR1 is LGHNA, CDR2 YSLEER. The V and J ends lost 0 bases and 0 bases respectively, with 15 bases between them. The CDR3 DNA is TGCGCCAGCAGCCAAGATTGGGGCAGCTACCCCTCTGGGGCCAACGTCCTGACTTTC. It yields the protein CASSQDWGSYPSGANVLTF.

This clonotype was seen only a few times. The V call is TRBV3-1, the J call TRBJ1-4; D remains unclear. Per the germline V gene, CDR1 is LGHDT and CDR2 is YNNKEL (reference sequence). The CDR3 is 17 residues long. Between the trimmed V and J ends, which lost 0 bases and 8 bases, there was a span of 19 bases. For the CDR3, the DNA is TGTGCCAGCAGCCAAGACGCCCCGCGGGGAATAGGGGAAAAACTGTTTTTT. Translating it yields CASSQDAPRGIGEKLFF.

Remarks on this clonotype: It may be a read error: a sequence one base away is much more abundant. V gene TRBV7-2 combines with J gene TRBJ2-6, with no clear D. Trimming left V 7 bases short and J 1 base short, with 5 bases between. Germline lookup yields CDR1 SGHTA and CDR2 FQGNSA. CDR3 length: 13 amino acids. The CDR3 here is CASTASGANVLTF. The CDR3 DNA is TGTGCCAGCACCGCATCTGGGGCCAACGTCCTGACTTTC.

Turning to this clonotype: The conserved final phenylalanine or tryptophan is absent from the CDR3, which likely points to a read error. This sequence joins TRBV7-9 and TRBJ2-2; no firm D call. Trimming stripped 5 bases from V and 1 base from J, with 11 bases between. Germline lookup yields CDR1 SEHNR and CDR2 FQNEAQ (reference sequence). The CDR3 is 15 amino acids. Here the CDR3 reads CASSLGFVNTGELFL. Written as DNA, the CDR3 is TGTGCCAGCAGCCTGGGATTCGTGAACACCGGGGAGCTGTTTTTA.

The CDR3 DNA sequence: TGTGCCAGCAGTGAATGCGACCTAGCGGGGGGGCCCAGATTCGGCACCGGGGAGCTGTTTTTT. It encodes CASSECDLAGGPRFGTGELFF. This chain joins TRBV25-1 and TRBJ2-2; 12 bases align to TRBD2. V shed 1 base and J 4 bases; nucleotides not matched to a gene: 16. The CDR3 length is 21 residues. Germline CDR1 is MGHDK and CDR2 is SYGVNS.

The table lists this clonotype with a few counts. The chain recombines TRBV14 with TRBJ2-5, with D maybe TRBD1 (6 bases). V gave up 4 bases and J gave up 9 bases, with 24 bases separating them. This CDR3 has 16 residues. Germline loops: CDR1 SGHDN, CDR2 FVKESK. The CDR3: CASSRNRDTGLGAQYF. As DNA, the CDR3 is TGTGCCAGCAGCCGAAACCGGGACACGGGCTTGGGGGCCCAGTACTTC.

The DNA of the CDR3 is TGTGCCAGCAGCGTCCGCCTACCCCATCCCAATGAGCAGTTCTTC. It yields the protein CASSVRLPHPNEQFF. The chain uses TRBV9 and TRBJ2-1; D is unclear. CDR3 length: 15 residues. V was trimmed by 2 bases and J by 6 bases, leaving 15 bases between them. Germline CDR1 and CDR2: SGDLS and YYNGEE.

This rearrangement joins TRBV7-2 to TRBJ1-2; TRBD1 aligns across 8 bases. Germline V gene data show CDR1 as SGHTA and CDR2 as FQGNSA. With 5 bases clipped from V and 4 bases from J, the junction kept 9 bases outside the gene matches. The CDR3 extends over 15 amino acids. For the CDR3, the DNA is TGTGCCAGCAGCGTGGGCGGACAGGGATTCTATGGCTACACCTTC. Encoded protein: CASSVGGQGFYGYTF.

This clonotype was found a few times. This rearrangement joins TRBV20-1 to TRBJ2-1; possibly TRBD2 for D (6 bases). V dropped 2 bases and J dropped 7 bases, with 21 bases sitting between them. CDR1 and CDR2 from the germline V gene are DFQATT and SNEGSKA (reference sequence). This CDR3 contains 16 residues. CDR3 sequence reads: CSARTTSPGLMNEQFF. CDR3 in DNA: TGCAGTGCTAGAACCACTTCTCCGGGACTTATGAATGAGCAGTTCTTC.

The CDR3 bases are TGTGCCAGCAGCTCCCGGTCGGACAGGGGGCAAGAGACCCAGTACTTC. Its translation is CASSSRSDRGQETQYF. The chain has TRBV7-9 and TRBJ2-5; 10 bases are shared with TRBD1. This CDR3 has 16 residues. V trimming: 4 bases; J trimming: 2 bases; junction bases outside the gene matches: 7. CDR1 SEHNR and CDR2 FQNEAQ come from the germline V gene (reference sequence).

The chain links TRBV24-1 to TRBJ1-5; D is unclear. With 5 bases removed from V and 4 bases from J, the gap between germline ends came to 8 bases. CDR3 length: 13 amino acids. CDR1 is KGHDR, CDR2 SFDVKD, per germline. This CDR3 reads CATSVTGNQPQHF. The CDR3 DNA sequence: TGTGCCACCAGTGTCACCGGGAATCAGCCCCAGCATTTT.

CDR3 sequence (DNA): TGTGCCAGCAAGGGACCGAGTAATGAAAAACTGTTTTTT. Translated, it gives CASKGPSNEKLFF. The chain combines TRBV28 with TRBJ1-4; maybe TRBD1 (5 bases). The germline V and J ends were trimmed by 7 bases and 4 bases, with 10 bases remaining between them. CDR1 MDHEN and CDR2 SYDVKM come from the germline V gene. This CDR3 has 13 residues.

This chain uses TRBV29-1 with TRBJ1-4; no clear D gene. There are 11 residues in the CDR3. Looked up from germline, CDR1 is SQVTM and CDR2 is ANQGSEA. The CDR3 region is CNVGTNEKLFF. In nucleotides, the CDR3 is TGCAACGTCGGCACTAATGAAAAACTGTTTTTT. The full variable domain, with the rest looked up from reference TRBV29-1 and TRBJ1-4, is SAVISQKPSRDICQRGTSLTIQCQVDSQVTMMFWYRQQPGQSLTLIATANQGSEATYESGFVIDKFPISRPNLTFSTLTVSNMSPEDSSIYLCNVGTNEKLFFGSGTQLSVL.

The CDR3: CASSPVGTGAYEQYF. In DNA, the CDR3 is TGTGCCAGCTCACCAGTCGGGACAGGGGCCTACGAGCAGTACTTC. This chain joins TRBV18 and TRBJ2-7, with 10 bases lining up with TRBD1. V gave up 2 bases and J gave up 2 bases; unmatched junction bases: 3. The CDR3 sequence is 15 residues long. Germline V gene lookup returns CDR1 KGHSH and CDR2 LQKENI.